This T cell receptor (beta chain) was sequenced during a study of T cell responses to AZD1222 COVID-19 vaccine. Study-level information: Second-dose schedules of about 4 or about 12 weeks were combined.

Method: immunoSEQ multiplex PCR; TCRdb's copy keeps in-frame clones and lacks some. The repertoire consists of more than 95,000 clones, with 82% occurring once and the leading ten covering around 5.1%. This clone was seen more than once but under ten times. This TCR was recovered from an adult in good health. The sample in question was peripheral blood, obtained on day 0 of AZD1222 vaccination.

The CDR3 sequence: CASSRIGQGEAFF. Written as DNA, the CDR3 is TGTGCCAGCAGCCGAATTGGACAAGGTGAAGCTTTCTTT. The chain carries TRBV7-9 and TRBJ1-1; tentatively, D is TRBD1 (5 bases). The CDR3 is made up of 13 amino acids. V dropped 5 bases and J dropped 7 bases, with 14 bases sitting between them. The germline gives CDR1 SEHNR, CDR2 FQNEAQ (reference sequence). The full variable domain, its missing parts supplied by reference TRBV7-9 and TRBJ1-1, is DTGVSQNPRHKITKRGQNVTFRCDPISEHNRLYWYRQTLGQGPEFLTYFQNEAQLEKSRLLSDRFSAERPKGSFSTLEIQRTEQGDSAMYLCASSRIGQGEAFFGQGTRLTVV.